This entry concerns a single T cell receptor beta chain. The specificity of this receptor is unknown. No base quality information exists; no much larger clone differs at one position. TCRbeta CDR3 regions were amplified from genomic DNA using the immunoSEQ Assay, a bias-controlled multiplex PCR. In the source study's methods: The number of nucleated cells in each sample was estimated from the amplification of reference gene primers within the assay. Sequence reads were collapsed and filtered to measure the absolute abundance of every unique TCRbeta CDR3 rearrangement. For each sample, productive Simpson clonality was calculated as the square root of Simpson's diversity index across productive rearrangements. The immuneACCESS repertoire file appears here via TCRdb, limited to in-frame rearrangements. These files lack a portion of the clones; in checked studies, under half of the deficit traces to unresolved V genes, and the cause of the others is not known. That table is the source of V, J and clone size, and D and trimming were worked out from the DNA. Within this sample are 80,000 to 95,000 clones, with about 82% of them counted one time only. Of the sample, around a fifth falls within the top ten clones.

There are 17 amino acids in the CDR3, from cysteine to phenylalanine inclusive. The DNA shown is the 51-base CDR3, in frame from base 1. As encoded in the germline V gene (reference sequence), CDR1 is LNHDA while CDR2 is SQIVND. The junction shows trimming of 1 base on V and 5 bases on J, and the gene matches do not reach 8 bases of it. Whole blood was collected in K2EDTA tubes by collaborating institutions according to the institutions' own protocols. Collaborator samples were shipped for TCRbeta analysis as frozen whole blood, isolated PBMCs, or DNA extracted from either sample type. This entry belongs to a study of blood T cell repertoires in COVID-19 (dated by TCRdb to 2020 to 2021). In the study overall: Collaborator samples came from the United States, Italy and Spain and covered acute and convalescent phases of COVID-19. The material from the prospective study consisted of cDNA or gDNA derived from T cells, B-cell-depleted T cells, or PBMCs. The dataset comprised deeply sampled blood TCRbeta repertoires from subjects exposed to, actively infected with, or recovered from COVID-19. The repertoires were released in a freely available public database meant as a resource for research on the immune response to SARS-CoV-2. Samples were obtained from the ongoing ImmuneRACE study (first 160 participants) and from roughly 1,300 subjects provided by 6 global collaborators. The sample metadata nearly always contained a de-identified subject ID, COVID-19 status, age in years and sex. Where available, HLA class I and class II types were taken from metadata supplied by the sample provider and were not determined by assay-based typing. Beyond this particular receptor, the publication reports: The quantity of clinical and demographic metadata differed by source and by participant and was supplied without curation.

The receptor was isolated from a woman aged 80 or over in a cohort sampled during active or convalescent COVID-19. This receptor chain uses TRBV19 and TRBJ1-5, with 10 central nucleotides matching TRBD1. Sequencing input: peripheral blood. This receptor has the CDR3 CASSIGQTGGLDQPQHF. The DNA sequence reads TGTGCCAGTAGTATAGGCCAGACAGGGGGCTTGGATCAGCCCCAGCATTTT.